These 17 T cell receptor beta chains came from one sample sequenced in a study of PD-1 blockade in classical Hodgkin lymphoma. Sequenced by immunoSEQ multiplex PCR; TCRdb stores in-frame clones only, minus some. The table lists almost 100,000 clones, roughly 92% of them singletons. Every patient relapsed after autologous stem cell transplantation, and brentuximab vedotin exposure varied. Sequencing was performed on peripheral blood mononuclear cells (PBMCs), taken at baseline. These receptors originate from a human donor with classical Hodgkin lymphoma.

This clone was detected a few times. The chain joins TRBV30 to TRBJ1-5; D unclear. Trimming removed 2 bases at V and 5 bases at J, with 7 bases between. The V gene's germline CDR1 is GTSNPN and CDR2 SVGIG (reference sequence). The CDR3 is 12 amino acids. The CDR3 DNA reads TGTGCCTGGAGTCCCTCGGATCAGCCCCAGCATTTT. Translated: CAWSPSDQPQHF.

The rearrangement links TRBV19 to TRBJ2-6; 7 nucleotides line up with TRBD1. J was trimmed by 0 bases and V by 7 bases; bases with no gene match: 9. The germline V gene encodes CDR1 LNHDA and CDR2 SQIVND (reference sequence). This CDR3 comprises 17 residues. The CDR3 loop reads CASNPDRANSGANVLTF. For the CDR3, the DNA is TGTGCCAGTAACCCCGACAGGGCCAACTCTGGGGCCAACGTCCTGACTTTC.

This chain uses TRBV30 with TRBJ2-1; D might be TRBD1 or TRBD2, each matching 7 bases. Per germline, CDR1 GTSNPN and CDR2 SVGIG (reference sequence). Deletions cut 4 bases from V and 6 bases from J, with 10 bases between. The CDR3 runs 12 residues. CDR3 sequence (DNA): TGTGCCTGGACCAGGGGGGGCAATGAGCAGTTCTTC. Translated, it gives CAWTRGGNEQFF.

The chain employs TRBV11-2 and TRBJ2-7; the D is unclear. V lost 1 base and J lost 2, with 12 bases in between. Per germline, CDR1 SGHAT and CDR2 FQNNGV. This CDR3 spans 15 amino acids. CDR3 loop: CASSLGGLKAYEQYF. The CDR3 DNA follows: TGTGCCAGCAGCTTAGGAGGTTTGAAGGCCTACGAGCAGTACTTC.

This rearrangement joins TRBV30 to TRBJ1-3; TRBD1 aligns across 7 bases. V gave up 3 bases and J gave up 8 bases; unmatched junction bases: 7. The CDR3 sequence is 13 residues long. The germline V gene encodes CDR1 GTSNPN and CDR2 SVGIG (reference sequence). CDR3 in amino acids: CAWSLQGRDTIYF. As DNA, the CDR3 is TGTGCCTGGAGCCTACAGGGGAGGGACACCATATATTTT. The full variable domain, its missing parts supplied by reference TRBV30 and TRBJ1-3, is SQTIHQWPATLVQPVGSPLSLECTVEGTSNPNLYWYRQAAGRGLQLLFYSVGIGQISSEVPQNLSASRPQDRQFILSSKKLLLSDSGFYLCAWSLQGRDTIYFGEGSWLTVV.

The rearrangement links TRBV18 to TRBJ1-3; possibly TRBD1 for D (6 bases). Germline-derived CDR1 and CDR2 are KGHSH and LQKENI. The V end was cut by 2 bases, the J end by 2 bases, with 10 bases between. The CDR3 covers 15 residues. The CDR3 DNA is TGTGCCAGCTCACCAACAGGGAACGCTGGAAACACCATATATTTT. This encodes CASSPTGNAGNTIYF.

The chain recombines TRBV4-1 with TRBJ2-2; maybe TRBD1 (6 bases). Trimming removed 4 bases at V and 1 base at J, with 16 bases between. The CDR3 loop spans 17 amino acids. Germline CDR1 and CDR2: MGHRA and YSYEKL. CDR3 residues: CASSPTPGHLNTGELFF. Written as DNA, the CDR3 is TGCGCCAGCAGCCCGACTCCGGGACACCTGAACACCGGGGAGCTGTTTTTT.

This chain connects TRBV27 to TRBJ1-1, with no clear D. V was shortened by 7 bases and J by 3 bases, with 21 bases between the two germline ends. This CDR3 is 16 amino acids long. The germline V gene has CDR1 MNHEY and CDR2 SMNVEV (reference sequence). The CDR3 DNA reads as TGTGCCAGCACCCTAGGGTATGGGTATGCGGACACTGAAGCTTTCTTT. It is translated as CASTLGYGYADTEAFF.

The genes are TRBV27 and TRBJ2-7, with 14 bases fitting TRBD2. V was clipped by 4 bases and J by 5 bases; unmatched bases: 1. CDR3 length: 14 residues. Germline V gives CDR1 MNHEY, CDR2 SMNVEV (reference sequence). DNA for the CDR3: TGTGCCAGCAGTTGGACTAGCGGGAGGAACGAGCAGTACTTC. Translation: CASSWTSGRNEQYF.

V and J are TRBV28 and TRBJ2-7; the D call may be TRBD1 or TRBD2 (5 bases each). Germline V gene data show CDR1 as MDHEN and CDR2 as SYDVKM. V was trimmed by 1 base and J by 12 bases, leaving 25 bases between them. The CDR3 covers 16 residues. Here the CDR3 reads CASSLFGNERSGTPYF. CDR3 bases: TGTGCCAGCAGTTTATTCGGAAACGAAAGGAGTGGGACGCCGTACTTC.

This rearrangement joins TRBV10-1 to TRBJ2-3, with D possibly being TRBD2 (5 bases). Trimming cost V 6 bases and J 0 bases, with 16 bases left between them. Germline loops: CDR1 WNHNN, CDR2 SYGVQD (reference sequence). The CDR3 contains 16 residues. CDR3 amino acids: CASSPLGGHSTDTQYF. CDR3 DNA: TGCGCCAGCAGCCCCCTGGGCGGGCATAGCACAGATACGCAGTATTTT.

The chain has TRBV7-2 and TRBJ2-5, with a tentative D call TRBD1 (5 bases). The germline gives CDR1 SGHTA, CDR2 FQGNSA. The CDR3 is made up of 16 amino acids. V lost 7 bases to trimming and J lost 4 bases, with 22 bases between them. The CDR3 spells CASTDQGRALPETQYF. CDR3 DNA sequence: TGTGCCAGCACCGACCAGGGCAGGGCCCTCCCAGAGACCCAGTACTTC.

J is TRBJ2-1 and V is TRBV6-4; 9 nucleotides align to TRBD1. CDR1 is MRHNA and CDR2 is SNTAGT in the germline V gene. CDR3 length: 18 residues. With 0 bases clipped from V and 8 bases from J, the junction kept 14 bases outside the gene matches. CDR3 nucleotides: TGTGCCAGCAGTGACTCCGACTTTAGGGACAGGGACCCCCATGAGCAGTTCTTC. Protein: CASSDSDFRDRDPHEQFF.

The CDR3: CASSLIGQGPYEQYF. DNA of the CDR3: TGTGCCAGCAGCTTAATCGGACAGGGGCCCTACGAGCAGTACTTC. The chain carries TRBV5-6 and TRBJ2-7; 9 bases line up with TRBD1. This CDR3 spans 15 amino acids. Trimming cost V 2 bases and J 2 bases; bases outside gene matches: 5. Germline assignment: CDR1 SGHDT and CDR2 YYEEEE.

The V and J genes are TRBV5-1 and TRBJ2-2; D unclear. CDR1 and CDR2 from the germline V gene are SGHRS and YFSETQ. V was shortened by 3 bases and J by 0 bases, with 9 bases between the two germline ends. This CDR3 has 15 residues. The CDR3 coding sequence is TGCGCCAGCAGCTCGCTTGAAACGAACACCGGGGAGCTGTTTTTT. Protein: CASSSLETNTGELFF.

The chain employs TRBV28 and TRBJ1-5; weak D call: TRBD1 (6 bases). The V gene's germline CDR1 is MDHEN and CDR2 SYDVKM. Trimming pared 7 bases from V and 1 base from J, leaving 8 bases between. The CDR3 loop spans 13 amino acids. In DNA form, the CDR3 reads TGTGCCAGCACCGGACAGAGCAATCAGCCCCAGCATTTT. Translating it yields CASTGQSNQPQHF.

In nucleotides, the CDR3 is TGTGCCAGCAGACCCCTCGTCTCGGTCCCCTACAATGAGCAGTTCTTC. Translating gives CASRPLVSVPYNEQFF. This chain uses TRBV9 with TRBJ2-1; D not certain. The V and J ends lost 5 bases and 2 bases respectively, with 17 bases between them. The CDR3 loop spans 16 amino acids. The germline V gene encodes CDR1 SGDLS and CDR2 YYNGEE.